This T cell receptor (beta chain) was retrieved from a study of cytomegalovirus exposure and HLA in healthy donors. Germline V lookup: CDR1 LNHDA, CDR2 SQIVND (reference sequence). This CDR3 comprises 14 residues. V was cut by 3 bases and J by 3 bases, with 11 bases left in between. The PCR was carried out with 60 Vbeta primers and 13 Jbeta primers. Generated by immunoSEQ multiplex PCR, the TCRdb table keeps only in-frame clones and is missing some. The data show 100,000 to 150,000 clones, approximately 77% seen once. Sequenced material: PBMCs. The sequence was obtained from a woman aged 60-75 years in good health and CMV-seronegative. V usage is TRBV19 and J usage is TRBJ1-1; D unresolved. The CDR3 sequence is CASSMVQPYTEAFF. In nucleotides, the CDR3 is TGTGCCAGTAGTATGGTACAGCCTTACACTGAAGCTTTCTTT. Full variable domain (rest looked up from reference TRBV19 and TRBJ1-1): DGGITQSPKYLFRKEGQNVTLSCEQNLNHDAMYWYRQDPGQGLRLIYYSQIVNDFQKGDIAEGYSVSREKKESFPLTVTSAQKNPTAFYLCASSMVQPYTEAFFGQGTRLTVV.